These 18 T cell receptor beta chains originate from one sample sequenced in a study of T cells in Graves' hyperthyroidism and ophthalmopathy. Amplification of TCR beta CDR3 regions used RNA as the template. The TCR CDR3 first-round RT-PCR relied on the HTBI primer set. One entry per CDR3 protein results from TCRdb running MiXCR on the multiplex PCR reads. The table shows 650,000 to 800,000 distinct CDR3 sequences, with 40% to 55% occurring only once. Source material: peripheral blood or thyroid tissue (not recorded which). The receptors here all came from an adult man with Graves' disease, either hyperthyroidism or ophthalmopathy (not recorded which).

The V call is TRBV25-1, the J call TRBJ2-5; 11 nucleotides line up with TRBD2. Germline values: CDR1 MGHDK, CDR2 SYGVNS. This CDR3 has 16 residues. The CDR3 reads CASSLAGGDPQETQYF. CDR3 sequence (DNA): TGTGCTAGTAGTCTAGCGGGGGGCGACCCTCAAGAGACCCAGTACTTC.

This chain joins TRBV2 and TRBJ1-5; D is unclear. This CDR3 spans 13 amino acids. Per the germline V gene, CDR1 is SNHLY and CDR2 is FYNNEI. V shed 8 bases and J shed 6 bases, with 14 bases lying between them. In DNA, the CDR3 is TGTGCCAGCTCCGGGGATACCATTCAGCCCCAGCATTTT. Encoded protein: CASSGDTIQPQHF.

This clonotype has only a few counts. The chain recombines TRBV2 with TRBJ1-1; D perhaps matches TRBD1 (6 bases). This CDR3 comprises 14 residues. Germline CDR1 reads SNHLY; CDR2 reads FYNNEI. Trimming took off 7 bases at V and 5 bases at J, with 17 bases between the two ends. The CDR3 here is CASTIGKGGTEAFF. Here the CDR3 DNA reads TGTGCCAGCACCATAGGGAAAGGGGGGACTGAAGCTTTCTTT.

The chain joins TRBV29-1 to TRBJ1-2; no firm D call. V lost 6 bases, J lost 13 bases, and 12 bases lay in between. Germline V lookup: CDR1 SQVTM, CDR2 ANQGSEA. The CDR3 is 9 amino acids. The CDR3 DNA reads TGCAGCGTCGCGGAGGCGGTCACCTTC. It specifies CSVAEAVTF.

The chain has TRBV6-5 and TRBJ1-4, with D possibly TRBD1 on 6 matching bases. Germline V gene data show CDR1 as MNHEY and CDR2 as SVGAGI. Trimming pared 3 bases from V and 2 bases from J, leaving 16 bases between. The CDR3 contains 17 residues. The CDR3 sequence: CASSYWEGGWTNEKLFF. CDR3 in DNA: TGTGCCAGCAGTTATTGGGAAGGGGGTTGGACTAATGAAAAACTGTTTTTT.

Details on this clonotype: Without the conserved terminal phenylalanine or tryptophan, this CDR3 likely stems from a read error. CDR3 region: CASSHDRGYGYTL. The CDR3 nucleotides are TGCGCCAGCAGCCACGACAGGGGTTATGGCTACACCCTC. The V and J genes are TRBV5-1 and TRBJ1-2; 8 positions agree with TRBD1. Trimming at V came to 4 bases and at J to 5 bases, leaving 4 bases not matched to a gene. Germline V gives CDR1 SGHRS, CDR2 YFSETQ. This CDR3 spans 13 amino acids.

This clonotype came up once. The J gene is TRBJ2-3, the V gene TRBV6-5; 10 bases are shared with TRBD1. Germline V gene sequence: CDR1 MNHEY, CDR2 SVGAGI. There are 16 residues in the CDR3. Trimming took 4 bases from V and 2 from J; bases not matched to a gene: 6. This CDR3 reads CASSSTGTGVTDTQYF. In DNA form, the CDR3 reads TGTGCCAGCAGTTCCACCGGGACAGGGGTCACAGATACGCAGTATTTT.

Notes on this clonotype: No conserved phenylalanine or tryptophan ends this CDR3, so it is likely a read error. The CDR3 region is CSVLGTSGPEGNYGYTL. CDR3 bases: TGCAGCGTCCTCGGAACCTCGGGACCTGAGGGTAACTATGGCTACACCCTC. The V gene is TRBV29-1, the J gene TRBJ1-2, with D maybe TRBD1 (5 bases). Trimming cost V 6 bases and J 1 base, with 24 bases left between them. This CDR3 has 17 residues. Germline-derived CDR1 and CDR2 are SQVTM and ANQGSEA.

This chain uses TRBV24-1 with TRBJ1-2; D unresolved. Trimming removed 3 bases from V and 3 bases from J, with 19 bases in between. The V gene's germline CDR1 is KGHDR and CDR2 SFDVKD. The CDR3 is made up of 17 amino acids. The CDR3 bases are TGTGCCACCAGTGATGCGGTTATGGACGGAGACTACTATGGCTACACCTTC. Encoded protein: CATSDAVMDGDYYGYTF.

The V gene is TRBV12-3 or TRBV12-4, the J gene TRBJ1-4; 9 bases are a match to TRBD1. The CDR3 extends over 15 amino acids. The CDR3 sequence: CASGAGQGSNEKLFF. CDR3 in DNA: TGTGCTAGTGGTGCCGGACAGGGGAGTAATGAAAAACTGTTTTTT.

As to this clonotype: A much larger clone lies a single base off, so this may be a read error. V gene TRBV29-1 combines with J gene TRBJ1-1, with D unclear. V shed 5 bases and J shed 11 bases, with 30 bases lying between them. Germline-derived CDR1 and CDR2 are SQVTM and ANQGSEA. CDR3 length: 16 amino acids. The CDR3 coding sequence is TGCAGCGTTAAAGCCCCCTCGGGATCGATTCGAAATTTGGCTTTCTTT. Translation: CSVKAPSGSIRNLAFF.

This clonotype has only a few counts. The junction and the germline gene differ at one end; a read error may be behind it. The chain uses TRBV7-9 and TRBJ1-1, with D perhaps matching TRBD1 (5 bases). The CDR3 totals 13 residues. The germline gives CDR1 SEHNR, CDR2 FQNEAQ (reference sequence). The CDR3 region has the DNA TGCGCCAGCAGCCCCCGGGACCTCGGACAAGCTTTCTTT. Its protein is CASSPRDLGQAFF.

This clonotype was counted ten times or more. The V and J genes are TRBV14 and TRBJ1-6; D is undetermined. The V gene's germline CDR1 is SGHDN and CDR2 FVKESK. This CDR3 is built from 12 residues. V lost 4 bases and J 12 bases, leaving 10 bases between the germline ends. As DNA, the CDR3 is TGTGCCAGCAGCCTCTCGTATGGACCCCTCCACTTT. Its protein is CASSLSYGPLHF.

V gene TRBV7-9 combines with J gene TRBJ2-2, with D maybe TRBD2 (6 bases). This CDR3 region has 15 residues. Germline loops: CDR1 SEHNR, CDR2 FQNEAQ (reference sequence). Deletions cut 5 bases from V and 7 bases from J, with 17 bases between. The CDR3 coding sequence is TGTGCCAGCAGCCAAGCTCCGGGGGTGGGCGGGGAGCTGTTTTTT. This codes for CASSQAPGVGGELFF.

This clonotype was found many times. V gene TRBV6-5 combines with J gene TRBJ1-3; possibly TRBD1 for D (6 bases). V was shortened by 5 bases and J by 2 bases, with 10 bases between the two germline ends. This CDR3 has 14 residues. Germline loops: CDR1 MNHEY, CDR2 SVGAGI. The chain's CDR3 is CASSGNRAGNTIYF. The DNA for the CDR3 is TGTGCCAGCAGTGGGAACAGGGCTGGAAACACCATATATTTT.

The CDR3 sequence is CASSPGLYSNQPQHF. For the CDR3, the DNA is TGTGCCAGCAGTCCAGGGCTATATAGCAATCAGCCCCAGCATTTT. The chain recombines TRBV2 with TRBJ1-5, with D maybe TRBD1 (5 bases). Trimming removed 5 bases at V and 0 bases at J, with 11 bases between. This CDR3 is built from 15 residues. Germline values: CDR1 SNHLY, CDR2 FYNNEI. The whole variable domain, filled in from reference TRBV2 and TRBJ1-5, reads EPEVTQTPSHQVTQMGQEVILRCVPISNHLYFYWYRQILGQKVEFLVSFYNNEISEKSEIFDDQFSVERPDGSNFTLKIRSTKLEDSAMYFCASSPGLYSNQPQHFGDGTRLSIL.

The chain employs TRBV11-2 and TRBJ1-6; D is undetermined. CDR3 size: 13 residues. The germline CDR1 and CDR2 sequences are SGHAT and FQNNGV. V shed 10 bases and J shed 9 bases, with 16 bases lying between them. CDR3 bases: TGTGCCATCAGTGGGCCTGGGTCTTCACCCCTCCACTTT. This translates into CAISGPGSSPLHF. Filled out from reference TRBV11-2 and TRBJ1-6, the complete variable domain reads EAGVAQSPRYKIIEKRQSVAFWCNPISGHATLYWYQQILGQGPKLLIQFQNNGVVDDSQLPKDRFSAERLKGVDSTLKIQPAKLEDSAVYLCAISGPGSSPLHFGNGTRLTVT.

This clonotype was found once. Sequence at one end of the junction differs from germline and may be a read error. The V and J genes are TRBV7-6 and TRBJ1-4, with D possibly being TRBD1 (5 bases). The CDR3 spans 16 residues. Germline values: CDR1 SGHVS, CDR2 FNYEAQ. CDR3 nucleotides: TGTGCCAGCAGCTTTTTTCAGGGCCCAACTAATGGAAAACTGTTTTTT. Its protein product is CASSFFQGPTNGKLFF.